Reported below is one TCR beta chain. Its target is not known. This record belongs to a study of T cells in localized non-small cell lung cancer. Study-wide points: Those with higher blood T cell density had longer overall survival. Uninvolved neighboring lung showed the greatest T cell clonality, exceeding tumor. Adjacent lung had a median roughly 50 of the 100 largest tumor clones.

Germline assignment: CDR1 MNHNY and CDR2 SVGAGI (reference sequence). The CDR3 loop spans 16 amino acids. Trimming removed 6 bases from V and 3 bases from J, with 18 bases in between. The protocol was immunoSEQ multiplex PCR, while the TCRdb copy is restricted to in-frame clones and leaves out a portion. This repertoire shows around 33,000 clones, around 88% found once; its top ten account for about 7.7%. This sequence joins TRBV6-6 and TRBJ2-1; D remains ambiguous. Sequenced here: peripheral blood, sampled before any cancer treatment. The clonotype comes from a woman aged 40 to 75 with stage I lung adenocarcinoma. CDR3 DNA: TGTGCCAGCAGCCCCCGTCAGCGCGCGAGCTACAATGAGCAGTTCTTC. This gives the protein CASSPRQRASYNEQFF.